These 19 T cell receptor beta chains came from one sample sequenced in a study of blood T cell repertoires in COVID-19. Clones were sequenced by immunoSEQ multiplex PCR, and TCRdb holds only the in-frame ones, with some missing. The sample includes about 280,000 clones, roughly 90% of them seen just once. What was sequenced was PBMCs or T cells enriched from blood (not recorded which). The origin of the receptors is a woman aged 30 to 39 who had recovered from COVID-19.

Turning to this clone: A read error may produce the germline difference seen at one junction end. CDR3 sequence (DNA): TGTGCCACCCAAGGCTCGGGTCGGGCGGGCCTCGTAGAGGTCTTC. This encodes CATQGSGRAGLVEVF. The chain is built from TRBV6-5 and TRBJ2-1, with D possibly TRBD2 on 5 matching bases. CDR3 size: 15 residues. CDR1 and CDR2 from the germline V gene are MNHEY and SVGAGI.

The chain couples TRBV5-6 to TRBJ2-1, with 8 bases identical to TRBD2. There are 16 residues in the CDR3. CDR1 and CDR2 from the germline V gene are SGHDT and YYEEEE. V shed 4 bases and J 6 bases; nucleotides not matched to a gene: 12. DNA of the CDR3: TGTGCCAGCAGCCACACGGCGGGGGGATTCGGCAATGAGCAGTTCTTC. Protein product: CASSHTAGGFGNEQFF.

This clone occurred a few times. In nucleotides, the CDR3 is TGTGCCAGCAGAACAGGGTCGGGCTCCTATAATTCACCCCTCCACTTT. It specifies CASRTGSGSYNSPLHF. V is TRBV7-9 and J is TRBJ1-6, with D possibly being TRBD1 (6 bases). Germline values: CDR1 SEHNR, CDR2 FQNEAQ (reference sequence). V gave up 6 bases and J gave up 0 bases, with 12 bases separating them. The CDR3 covers 16 residues. Full variable domain (remainder filled in from reference TRBV7-9 and TRBJ1-6): DTGVSQNPRHKITKRGQNVTFRCDPISEHNRLYWYRQTLGQGPEFLTYFQNEAQLEKSRLLSDRFSAERPKGSFSTLEIQRTEQGDSAMYLCASRTGSGSYNSPLHFGNGTRLTVT.

This rearrangement joins TRBV19 to TRBJ1-3; 7 nucleotides line up with TRBD1. CDR1 is LNHDA and CDR2 is SQIVND in the germline V gene (reference sequence). The V gene end was trimmed by 3 bases and the J gene end by 1 base; junction bases not matched to a gene: 15. The CDR3 extends over 19 amino acids. The CDR3 is CASSIREPGQLSSGNTIYF. CDR3 DNA: TGTGCCAGTAGTATCCGCGAGCCGGGACAGCTTTCTTCTGGAAACACCATATATTTT.

V usage is TRBV5-1 and J usage is TRBJ1-1; D call uncertain. Trimming took 0 bases from V and 5 from J, leaving 14 bases between them. Germline V gene lookup returns CDR1 SGHRS and CDR2 YFSETQ. The CDR3 spans 15 residues. CDR3 coding DNA: TGCGCCAGCAGCTTGGCCGAGGCGCAGCGGACTGAAGCTTTCTTT. Its protein product is CASSLAEAQRTEAFF.

The chain joins TRBV27 to TRBJ1-1, with no clear D. CDR1 and CDR2 from the germline V gene are MNHEY and SMNVEV (reference sequence). Deletions cut 6 bases from V and 5 bases from J, with 19 bases between. This CDR3 region has 15 residues. The CDR3 is CASRAGPGMRTEAFF. The CDR3 DNA reads as TGTGCCAGCAGAGCGGGCCCGGGTATGAGGACTGAAGCTTTCTTT.

This chain uses TRBV5-1 with TRBJ1-2; TRBD1 aligns across 7 bases. This CDR3 has 14 amino acids. Trimming at V came to 4 bases and at J to 3 bases, leaving 6 bases not matched to a gene. Germline CDR1 and CDR2: SGHRS and YFSETQ. CDR3 sequence: CASSLTGADYGYTF. CDR3 in DNA: TGCGCCAGCAGCCTTACAGGGGCGGACTATGGCTACACCTTC.

The V gene is TRBV6-5, the J gene TRBJ2-3; tentative D call: TRBD1 (5 bases). Germline CDR1 and CDR2: MNHEY and SVGAGI. The CDR3 sequence is 14 residues long. With 2 bases removed from V and 1 base from J, the gap between germline ends came to 7 bases. The CDR3 DNA sequence: TGTGCCAGCAGTTACGGGGCGGGCACAGATACGCAGTATTTT. Its translation: CASSYGAGTDTQYF.

This chain uses TRBV5-1 with TRBJ2-2, with D maybe TRBD1 (6 bases). The CDR3 has 15 amino acids. CDR1 and CDR2 from the germline V gene are SGHRS and YFSETQ. Trimming took 4 bases from V and 5 from J, leaving 15 bases between them. CDR3 sequence (DNA): TGCGCCAGCAGCACTACGCCAACAGGGACCGGGGAGCTGTTTTTT. Amino acid sequence: CASSTTPTGTGELFF.

This clone has only one observation. The chain uses TRBV10-3 and TRBJ1-1; a weak D match, TRBD1 (5 bases). Germline lookup yields CDR1 ENHRY and CDR2 SYGVKD. Trimming stripped 4 bases from V and 5 bases from J, with 20 bases between. This CDR3 spans 16 amino acids. The CDR3 region is CAISAYQSGGDTEAFF. CDR3 nucleotide sequence: TGTGCCATCAGTGCCTACCAATCAGGAGGGGATACTGAAGCTTTCTTT.

The chain carries TRBV2 and TRBJ1-1; a weak D match, TRBD1 (6 bases). V lost 7 bases to trimming and J lost 9 bases, with 15 bases between them. CDR3 length: 12 residues. Germline CDR1 and CDR2: SNHLY and FYNNEI. CDR3 in amino acids: CASMGDGQKAFF. The CDR3 region has the DNA TGTGCCAGCATGGGGGACGGACAGAAAGCTTTCTTT. The full variable domain, rest sourced from reference TRBV2 and TRBJ1-1, is EPEVTQTPSHQVTQMGQEVILRCVPISNHLYFYWYRQILGQKVEFLVSFYNNEISEKSEIFDDQFSVERPDGSNFTLKIRSTKLEDSAMYFCASMGDGQKAFFGQGTRLTVV.

This clone came up a few times. The rearrangement links TRBV7-9 to TRBJ2-2; 13 bases map to TRBD2. This CDR3 region has 18 residues. Germline CDR1 SEHNR, CDR2 FQNEAQ (reference sequence). J lost 5 bases, V lost 5 bases, and 11 bases had no gene match. CDR3 residues: CASSPRTSGGRGTGELFF. The DNA for the CDR3 is TGTGCCAGCAGCCCACGGACTAGCGGGGGCCGGGGGACCGGGGAGCTGTTTTTT.

V is TRBV7-3 and J is TRBJ1-6, with TRBD1 matching 9 bases. The CDR3 has 14 residues. V shed 4 bases and J 6 bases; nucleotides not matched to a gene: 1. CDR1 and CDR2 from the germline V gene are SGHTA and FQGTGA. In DNA, the CDR3 is TGTGCCAGCAGCTCGGGACAGGGTAATTCACCCCTCCACTTT. Translating gives CASSSGQGNSPLHF.

The rearrangement uses TRBV27 and TRBJ2-4, with D perhaps TRBD1 (6 bases). The CDR3 spans 16 residues. Germline assignment: CDR1 MNHEY and CDR2 SMNVEV (reference sequence). The V and J ends lost 3 bases and 1 base respectively, with 13 bases between them. This CDR3 reads CASSFGQGSAKNIQYF. The CDR3, as DNA: TGTGCCAGCAGTTTCGGTCAGGGGTCGGCCAAAAACATTCAGTACTTC.

V gene TRBV10-3 combines with J gene TRBJ1-1, with D uncertain. Per germline, CDR1 ENHRY and CDR2 SYGVKD. V lost 2 bases and J 7 bases, leaving 8 bases between the germline ends. The CDR3 extends over 12 amino acids. CDR3 nucleotide sequence: TGTGCCATCAGTGAGGGCGGAATTGAAGCTTTCTTT. This encodes CAISEGGIEAFF.

This chain uses TRBV12-3 or TRBV12-4 with TRBJ1-1; D gene uncertain. CDR3 size: 13 residues. With 3 bases removed from V and 0 bases from J, the gap between germline ends came to 5 bases. CDR3 nucleotides: TGTGCCAGCAGTTTGGAGATGAACACTGAAGCTTTCTTT. Protein sequence: CASSLEMNTEAFF.

The rearrangement uses TRBV24-1 and TRBJ1-2; D might be TRBD1 (5 bases). CDR3 length: 13 residues. CDR1 and CDR2 from the germline V gene are KGHDR and SFDVKD. Trimming left V 3 bases short and J 4 bases short, with 8 bases between. The CDR3 loop is CATSDAQGYGYTF. The CDR3 DNA sequence: TGTGCCACCAGTGATGCCCAGGGCTATGGCTACACCTTC.

The chain has TRBV10-3 and TRBJ2-5, with 9 nucleotides matching TRBD1. The V gene's germline CDR1 is ENHRY and CDR2 SYGVKD. V dropped 8 bases and J dropped 5; count of bases not matched to a gene: 9. The CDR3 is 14 residues long. DNA for the CDR3: TGTGCCATCGCAAGGACAGGGGAAGGGGAGACCCAGTACTTC. It encodes CAIARTGEGETQYF.

The CDR3 nucleotides read TGTGCCAGCAGCGCACCGGGAGAAAATCAGCCCCAGCATTTT. It specifies CASSAPGENQPQHF. The rearrangement links TRBV7-9 to TRBJ1-5; D gene unclear. The CDR3 runs 14 residues. V was shortened by 5 bases and J by 4 bases, with 12 bases between the two germline ends. CDR1 and CDR2 from the germline V gene are SEHNR and FQNEAQ (reference sequence).